Listed below are T cell receptor beta chains from one sample, sequenced in a study of PD-1 blockade in classical Hodgkin lymphoma. Repertoires were generated with immunoSEQ multiplex PCR, while TCRdb's copy carries only in-frame clones and drops some. The sample consists of some 26,000 clones, about four fifths of them appearing once. The specimen was CD4+ T cells from blood, collected at baseline. The receptors here all came from a human donor with classical Hodgkin lymphoma. The CDR3 runs from the conserved cysteine through the conserved F or W. D genes are given only for firm matches. Size is omitted from some rows. Given values are once, few, many or a class for expanded clones.

D,V,J,size,DNA,CDR3
-,TRBV19,TRBJ1-4,few,TGTGCCAGTAGTATAGCAGGTCGCAAGGGGAGACTGTTTTTT,CASSIAGRKGRLFF
TRBD2,TRBV2,TRBJ2-1,-,TGTGCCAGCAGTGCAAGACTAGCGGGGGGCTACAATGAGCAGTTCTTC,CASSARLAGGYNEQFF
-,TRBV19,TRBJ1-2,-,TGTGCCAGTAGTATAGATGGGGAGACACGACGGGGCTACACCTTC,CASSIDGETRRGYTF
-,TRBV7-9,TRBJ1-4,-,TGTGCCAGCAGCTTAACCGGTTCGAATGAAAAACTGTTTTTT,CASSLTGSNEKLFF
TRBD1,TRBV10-3,TRBJ1-1,once,TGTGCCATCTCCCGGACCGGGACAGGGGAGGGCACTGAAGCTTTCTTT,CAISRTGTGEGTEAFF
-,TRBV11-1,TRBJ2-7,-,TGTGCCAGCAGATTTACAGGGACCTACGAGCAGTACTTC,CASRFTGTYEQYF
-,TRBV2,TRBJ2-1,-,TGTGCCAGCAGGTACAATGAGCAGTTCTTC,CASRYNEQFF
TRBD2,TRBV4-2,TRBJ2-5,-,TGTGCCAGCAGCCCCGGGACTAGCGGGGGGTATCAAGAGACCCAGTACTTC,CASSPGTSGGYQETQYF
TRBD2,TRBV7-9,TRBJ2-1,-,TGTGCCAGCAGCGTTCAAGGCGGGGGGTCTCACAATGAGCAGTTCTTC,CASSVQGGGSHNEQFF
-,TRBV7-2,TRBJ2-2,-,TGTGCCAGCAGCGACGGGGTGTACGGGGAGCTGTTTTTT,CASSDGVYGELFF
-,TRBV15,TRBJ2-1,-,TGTGCCACCAGCAAGGAAGAGTTGGACAATGAGCAGTTCTTC,CATSKEELDNEQFF
-,TRBV7-3,TRBJ2-3,-,TGTGCCAGCAGCTTGGGGGACAGCACAGATACGCAGTATTTT,CASSLGDSTDTQYF
TRBD1,TRBV19,TRBJ1-1,-,TGTGCCAGTGGGGACAGGGCTACTGAAGCTTTCTTT,CASGDRATEAFF
TRBD2,TRBV4-2,TRBJ2-3,once,TGTGCCAGCAGCCAAGATGGGGCGGGAGGGGGCACAGATACGCAGTATTTT,CASSQDGAGGGTDTQYF
TRBD2,TRBV7-3,TRBJ2-1,-,TGTGCCAGCAGCTTAATCGGGGGGGACAATGAGCAGTTCTTC,CASSLIGGDNEQFF
-,TRBV5-1,TRBJ1-6,-,TGCGCCAGCAGCTTTAATTCCCCCACCGCGAATTCACCCCTCCACTTT,CASSFNSPTANSPLHF
-,TRBV6-1,TRBJ1-2,once,TGTGCCAGCAGTGAAGCTGGACCGACTGATGGCTACACCTTC,CASSEAGPTDGYTF
-,TRBV10-3,TRBJ1-1,once,TGTGCCTTAAAGCAGGGAGAGGGCACTGAAGCTTTCTTT,CALKQGEGTEAFF
TRBD1,TRBV2,TRBJ1-1,-,TGTGCCAGCAGTGGACAGGGGGTGGGGACTGAAGCTTTCTTT,CASSGQGVGTEAFF
-,TRBV5-1,TRBJ1-2,-,TGCGCCAGCAGCGACTCGGTGAGCTACACCTTC,CASSDSVSYTF
-,TRBV4-3,TRBJ2-7,-,TGCGCCAGCAGCCCCAATGTGGGGACCTACTCCTACGAGCAGTACTTC,CASSPNVGTYSYEQYF
-,TRBV19,TRBJ1-1,-,TGTGCCAGTAGCCCCGGGGGCGGAATGAACACTGAAGCTTTCTTT,CASSPGGGMNTEAFF
-,TRBV18,TRBJ1-1,-,TGTGCCAGCTCTTTGTACAGCCAGAACACTGAAGCTTTCTTT,CASSLYSQNTEAFF
TRBD1,TRBV11-2,TRBJ2-7,-,TGTGCCAGCAGCTTAGAAACGGGGACAGTCTACGAGCAGTACTTC,CASSLETGTVYEQYF
-,TRBV19,TRBJ1-5,-,TGTGCCAGTAGTAATGGGGGATGGGTGAGAAATCAGCCCCAGCATTTT,CASSNGGWVRNQPQHF
-,TRBV5-1,TRBJ1-2,few,TGCGCCAGCAGCTTGGAGGGGGGAACTGGCTACACCTTC,CASSLEGGTGYTF
TRBD1,TRBV5-1,TRBJ2-2,-,TGCGCCAGCAGCGCAGGACAGGGAACCGGGGAGCTGTTTTTT,CASSAGQGTGELFF
-,TRBV7-9,TRBJ2-5,-,TGTGCCAGCAGCTTAGTCGACAGTCGGGAGACCCAGTACTTC,CASSLVDSRETQYF
-,TRBV30,TRBJ1-1,few,TGTGCCTGGACTCGGAGGAGCACTGAAGCTTTCTTT,CAWTRRSTEAFF
TRBD1,TRBV27,TRBJ1-2,-,TGTGCCAGCAGCCGGGACAGGGAGGGCTATGGCTACACCTTC,CASSRDREGYGYTF